The text below deals with one T cell receptor (beta chain). Its target is not known. Some clones are missing from TCRdb's copy, which holds only in-frame ones; the method was immunoSEQ multiplex PCR. Seen here are roughly 120,000 clones, just under 80% observed once, and the top ten hold 5.5%. These data are taken from a study of a mutant IDH1 vaccine in newly diagnosed glioma. Study as a whole: Previous care, which was radiotherapy, temozolomide, or both, most often involved both. General study findings and limits: Among patients, roughly 93% showed immune responses induced by the vaccine.

The CDR3 consists of 14 residues. V trimming: 4 bases; J trimming: 7 bases; junction bases outside the gene matches: 10. Germline CDR1 and CDR2: MDHEN and SYDVKM. Described time point: week 11, during vaccination. Vaccination comprised doses that each held 300 ug of mutant IDH1 20-mer peptide, plus topical imiquimod. This TCR was sampled from a man between 40 and 49 years old with glioma. Specimen: PBMCs, collected from a glioma patient whose treatment included an IDH1 peptide vaccine. J is TRBJ2-7 and V is TRBV28; 7 bases line up with TRBD1. For the CDR3, the DNA is TGTGCCAGCAGTTCAGGGGGAATTACGGGGGAGCAGTACTTC. Translating gives CASSSGGITGEQYF.